The 18 T cell receptor beta chains below all came from one sample that was sequenced in a study of control samples from healthy donors and cancer patients. Sequenced by immunoSEQ multiplex PCR; TCRdb stores in-frame clones only, minus some. The table has some 100,000 clones, about 89% seen once. Sample: blood. These receptors originate from a man under 40 in good health.

The rearrangement joins TRBV4-1 to TRBJ1-1; tentatively, D is TRBD1 (6 bases). The V and J ends lost 1 base and 6 bases respectively, with 27 bases between them. Looked up from germline, CDR1 is MGHRA and CDR2 is YSYEKL. The CDR3 loop spans 19 amino acids. CDR3 bases: TGCGCCAGCAGCCAAGGAGTAGTAGGGTCAGGGGCCTCTGGCGCTGAAGCTTTCTTT. It encodes CASSQGVVGSGASGAEAFF.

The chain combines TRBV7-9 with TRBJ1-3; D not certain. CDR1 and CDR2 from the germline V gene are SEHNR and FQNEAQ (reference sequence). This CDR3 is 13 amino acids long. Trimming pared 1 base from V and 6 bases from J, leaving 7 bases between. In DNA, the CDR3 is TGTGCCAGCAGCTTAGGGGCAACAAACACCATATATTTT. Translating it yields CASSLGATNTIYF.

V is TRBV6-5 and J is TRBJ2-7; TRBD1 matches 7 bases. Germline loops: CDR1 MNHEY, CDR2 SVGAGI. This CDR3 contains 12 residues. After removal of 4 bases from V and 6 bases from J, the junction contained 3 bases not matched to a gene. The CDR3 DNA is TGTGCCAGCAGTTCGACAGGGACCGAGCAGTACTTC. Protein product: CASSSTGTEQYF.

The V and J genes are TRBV5-5 and TRBJ2-3, with TRBD1 matching 7 bases. This CDR3 spans 15 amino acids. V was pared by 3 bases and J by 4 bases, with 8 bases of the junction left unmatched. Germline loops: CDR1 SGHKS, CDR2 YYEKEE (reference sequence). CDR3 sequence: CASSSETGPPDTQYF. The CDR3 DNA is TGTGCCAGCAGCTCCGAGACAGGGCCGCCAGATACGCAGTATTTT. Full variable domain (outside the CDR3, taken from reference TRBV5-5 and TRBJ2-3): DAGVTQSPTHLIKTRGQQVTLRCSPISGHKSVSWYQQVLGQGPQFIFQYYEKEERGRGNFPDRFSARQFPNYSSELNVNALLLGDSALYLCASSSETGPPDTQYFGPGTRLTVL.

The chain has TRBV27 and TRBJ1-2; D remains unclear. The CDR3 consists of 13 residues. Germline lookup yields CDR1 MNHEY and CDR2 SMNVEV (reference sequence). V lost 3 bases, J lost 5 bases, and 10 bases lay in between. The CDR3 reads CASSLTGRYGYTF. In nucleotides, the CDR3 is TGTGCCAGCAGTTTGACGGGCCGGTATGGCTACACCTTC.

The chain has TRBV2 and TRBJ2-7; TRBD1 aligns across 8 bases. The CDR3 has 15 amino acids. V lost 4 bases and J lost 5; bases outside the gene matches: 10. Germline V CDR1 and CDR2: SNHLY, FYNNEI. CDR3 protein: CASSVGSAGGDEQYV. The CDR3 DNA is TGTGCCAGCAGTGTTGGGTCGGCAGGGGGCGACGAGCAGTACGTC.

CDR3 DNA sequence: TGTGCCAGTAGTATAGATATGGCACAGGGTGAAGCTTTCTTT. It is translated as CASSIDMAQGEAFF. The rearrangement joins TRBV19 to TRBJ1-1; D might be TRBD1 (6 bases). Trimming took 0 bases from V and 7 from J, leaving 12 bases between them. The V gene's germline CDR1 is LNHDA and CDR2 SQIVND (reference sequence). The CDR3 covers 14 residues.

This clone was seen once. This rearrangement joins TRBV18 to TRBJ1-5; tentatively, D is TRBD1 (6 bases). The V gene lost 0 bases and the J gene lost 7 bases, with 10 bases spanning the gap. Germline CDR1 and CDR2: KGHSH and LQKENI. The CDR3 loop spans 14 amino acids. This chain's CDR3 is CASSPPRGGQPQHF. The CDR3 nucleotides are TGTGCCAGCTCACCACCGAGGGGGGGACAGCCCCAGCATTTT.

J is TRBJ2-2 and V is TRBV9; TRBD1 is a possible D gene (6 bases). The CDR3 runs to 15 residues. Trimming shortened V by 3 bases and J by 4 bases, and 13 bases separated the two germline ends. Germline-derived CDR1 and CDR2 are SGDLS and YYNGEE. The CDR3 spells CASSGVTGSTGELFF. The CDR3 DNA is TGTGCCAGCAGCGGAGTTACAGGGAGCACCGGGGAGCTGTTTTTT.

The sample holds one count of this clone. The V call is TRBV6-5, the J call TRBJ1-1; 7 bases align to TRBD1. Trimming at V came to 8 bases and at J to 11 bases, leaving 14 bases not matched to a gene. This CDR3 is built from 13 residues. CDR1 is MNHEY, CDR2 SVGAGI, per germline. CDR3 residues: CASARGIGGDAFF. The CDR3, as DNA: TGTGCCAGCGCCCGGGGTATAGGGGGCGACGCTTTCTTT.

The J gene is TRBJ1-2, the V gene TRBV6-1; TRBD1 aligns across 8 bases. The CDR3 runs to 14 residues. Germline CDR1 MNHNS, CDR2 SASEGT. Unmatched junction bases numbered 7, after V lost 0 bases and J lost 10 bases. The CDR3 DNA is TGTGCCAGCAGTGAAGCGGGGACAGGATTCCTCTACACCTTC. Its protein product is CASSEAGTGFLYTF.

The chain has TRBV30 and TRBJ1-5, with TRBD1 matching 9 bases. The V segment lost 2 bases and the J segment 6 bases; nucleotides outside the gene matches: 5. This CDR3 spans 14 amino acids. The germline V gene has CDR1 GTSNPN and CDR2 SVGIG (reference sequence). The CDR3 spells CAWSPGTGFQPQHF. The CDR3 DNA sequence: TGTGCCTGGAGTCCCGGGACAGGGTTTCAGCCCCAGCATTTT.

This chain connects TRBV6-5 to TRBJ1-1; perhaps TRBD1 as D (6 bases). This CDR3 has 12 amino acids. Per germline, CDR1 MNHEY and CDR2 SVGAGI. The germline V and J ends were trimmed by 6 bases and 4 bases, with 9 bases remaining between them. The CDR3 sequence is CASSRTVTEAFF. The DNA for the CDR3 is TGTGCCAGCAGCCGGACAGTCACTGAAGCTTTCTTT.

This chain connects TRBV30 to TRBJ2-5, with TRBD1 as a possible D gene (6 bases). V lost 2 bases, J lost 4 bases, and 11 bases lay in between. Germline V gene lookup returns CDR1 GTSNPN and CDR2 SVGIG (reference sequence). CDR3 size: 13 residues. The DNA of the CDR3 is TGTGCCTGGAGTTCAGGGGTTGTAGAGACCCAGTACTTC. This codes for CAWSSGVVETQYF.

The chain joins TRBV4-1 to TRBJ2-5, with a tentative D call TRBD2 (6 bases). This CDR3 has 15 amino acids. CDR1 and CDR2 (germline): MGHRA, YSYEKL. V lost 2 bases and J lost 2, with 12 bases in between. The CDR3, as DNA: TGCGCCAGCAGCCAATTATCGGGGACTCAAGAGACCCAGTACTTC. The encoded protein is CASSQLSGTQETQYF.

This sequence joins TRBV19 and TRBJ2-5; 7 positions agree with TRBD2. There are 15 residues in the CDR3. Trimming cost V 5 bases and J 2 bases; bases outside gene matches: 8. From germline, CDR1 is LNHDA and CDR2 SQIVND (reference sequence). The DNA for the CDR3 is TGTGCCAGTAGTGGGACTACCTTAAAACAAGAGACCCAGTACTTC. Its translation is CASSGTTLKQETQYF.

The chain has TRBV28 and TRBJ2-5; D is undetermined. This CDR3 comprises 11 residues. The V gene's germline CDR1 is MDHEN and CDR2 SYDVKM. With 4 bases removed from V and 5 bases from J, the gap between germline ends came to 5 bases. CDR3 protein: CASSYRETQYF. Here the CDR3 DNA reads TGTGCCAGCAGTTACCGGGAGACCCAGTACTTC.

This clone was seen only a few times. Written as DNA, the CDR3 is TGCGCCAGCAGCTTGGGGCCAGGGAGACAGCCCCAGCATTTT. It encodes CASSLGPGRQPQHF. The chain is built from TRBV5-1 and TRBJ1-5; perhaps TRBD1 as D (5 bases). Germline CDR1 reads SGHRS; CDR2 reads YFSETQ. Trimming removed 0 bases at V and 7 bases at J, with 11 bases between. This CDR3 has 14 residues.